A single T cell receptor (beta chain) is shown here with its context. Its recognized antigen is unknown. Per-nucleotide qualities are absent, and no much larger clonotype sits a single base away. Interpreted using the paper, the treatment or condition label stands for: in vitro stimulation with specific CMV peptide epitopes to enrich CMV-specific T cells. TCRdb records Illumina HiSeq 1500 as the sequencer. TCRdb reworked the public reads: Q25 trimming with fastp, MiXCR clone assembly, productive beta chains retained. CDR3 protein duplicates are merged, each entry listing the most common genes and DNA. The sample includes roughly 69,000 distinct CDR3 sequences, with about 29% observed a single time. 45% to 75% of the sample goes to the ten largest clones. The sample is drawn from a study of T cell repertoires in cytomegalovirus infection (dated by TCRdb to between 2018 and 2021). Broadly, across the study: Alongside well-studied HLA-B-restricted epitopes, the peptide stimulations were aimed at recently identified HLA-C-restricted CMV epitopes, whose presentation resists viral immunomodulation. The HLA type of each donor mattered for the analysis, because public TCR beta signatures pointed to carriage of CMV infection along with the matching HLA type. Summary of the overall study and its limitations: In the ex vivo response, HLA-C-restricted CMV-specific TCR beta clonotypes were dominant, and in two of eight donors the single most frequent clonotype came from this HLA-C-restricted group. Cumulative frequency of public TCR beta family members discriminated carriers of CMV infection plus the relevant HLA type in this cohort and an independent roughly 350-donor cohort.

Looking up the germline V gene (reference sequence) yields CDR1 LGHDT and CDR2 YNNKEL. The CDR3 spans 15 residues, from the cysteine through the phenylalanine. Only CDR3 DNA remains: 45 bases, in frame from the first base. V is pared back by 0 bases and J by 7 bases, with 10 bases lying between the germline termini. The rearranged chain carries TRBV3-1 and TRBJ1-6, with the D gene too uncertain to name. The receptor's source is a human donor in good health (CMV status not recorded). Some clones in this sample may be carry-over from other donors' samples. Here the sequenced sample was CD8+ T cells from cultured PBMCs, taken from culture after CMV antigen stimulation. Here is the DNA: TGTGCCAGCAGCCAAGAGGAAATTCGGAATTCACCCCTCCACTTT. This encodes CASSQEEIRNSPLHF.